This T cell receptor beta chain was sequenced for a study of OX40 agonist ivuxolimab in advanced cancers. The study's findings and limits: Antigen targets of the expanded peripheral T cells went undetermined. There were, on average, more expanded clones in CD8+ T cells than in CD4+. Within 6 weeks, CD4+ and CD8+ blood T cells expanded clonally at 0.1 to 3.0 mg/kg.

Of note for this clone: Its antigen is unidentified.

Patients with autoimmune history or systemic immunosuppression were excluded. The method was immunoSEQ multiplex PCR; TCRdb's version includes in-frame clones alone and lacks a portion of them. Of approximately 65,000 clones in the sample, 80% to 85% were seen once. V was pared by 5 bases and J by 3 bases, with 13 bases between. The CDR3 totals 15 residues. CDR1 and CDR2 (germline): SEHNR, FQNEAQ (reference sequence). V gene TRBV7-9 combines with J gene TRBJ1-4; the D gene is possibly TRBD1 (6 bases). Sequencing used CD4+ or CD8+ T cells sorted from blood, obtained in a trial of the OX40 agonist ivuxolimab. The receptor was isolated from an adult with an advanced solid tumor such as melanoma, head and neck, liver or kidney cancer. The CDR3 DNA reads as TGTGCCAGCAGCCCCCGACAGGACCCTAATGAAAAACTGTTTTTT. The encoded protein is CASSPRQDPNEKLFF.